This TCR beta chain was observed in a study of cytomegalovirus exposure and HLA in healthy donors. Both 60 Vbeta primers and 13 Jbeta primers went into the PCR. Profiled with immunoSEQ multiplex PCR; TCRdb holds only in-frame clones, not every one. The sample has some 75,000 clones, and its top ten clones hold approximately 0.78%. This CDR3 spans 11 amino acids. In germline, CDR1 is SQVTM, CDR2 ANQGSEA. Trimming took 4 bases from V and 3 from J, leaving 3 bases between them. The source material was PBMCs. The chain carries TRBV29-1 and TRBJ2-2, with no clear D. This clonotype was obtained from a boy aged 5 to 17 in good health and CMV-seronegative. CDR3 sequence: CSVAYTGELFF. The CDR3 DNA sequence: TGCAGCGTTGCGTACACCGGGGAGCTGTTTTTT.